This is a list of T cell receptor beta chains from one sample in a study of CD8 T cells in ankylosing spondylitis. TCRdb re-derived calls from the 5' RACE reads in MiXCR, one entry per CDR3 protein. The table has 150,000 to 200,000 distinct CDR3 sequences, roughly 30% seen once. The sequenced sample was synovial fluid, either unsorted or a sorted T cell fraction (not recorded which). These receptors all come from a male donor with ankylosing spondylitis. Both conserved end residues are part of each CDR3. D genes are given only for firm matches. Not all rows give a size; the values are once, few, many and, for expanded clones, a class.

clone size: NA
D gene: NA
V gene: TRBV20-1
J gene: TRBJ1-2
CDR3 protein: CSGKAPTNYGYTF
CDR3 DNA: TGCAGTGGAAAGGCCCCGACGAACTATGGCTACACCTTC

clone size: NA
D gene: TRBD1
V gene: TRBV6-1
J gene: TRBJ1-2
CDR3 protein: CASSPGTGLGYTF
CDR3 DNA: TGTGCCAGCAGTCCCGGGACAGGGCTGGGCTACACCTTC

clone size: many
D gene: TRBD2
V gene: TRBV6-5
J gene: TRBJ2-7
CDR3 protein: CASSSGGGSYEQYF
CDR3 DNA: TGTGCCAGCAGTTCGGGCGGGGGGTCCTACGAGCAGTACTTC

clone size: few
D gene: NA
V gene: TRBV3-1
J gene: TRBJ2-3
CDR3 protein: CASSQGLDTQYF
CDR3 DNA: TGTGCCAGCAGCCAAGGACTAGATACGCAGTATTTT

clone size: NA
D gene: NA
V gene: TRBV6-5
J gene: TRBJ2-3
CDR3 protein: CASSYGLASRITDTQYF
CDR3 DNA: TGTGCCAGCAGTTACGGGTTGGCTAGCCGCATCACAGATACGCAGTATTTT

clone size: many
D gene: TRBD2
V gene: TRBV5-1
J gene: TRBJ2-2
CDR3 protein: CASSSRERSGELFF
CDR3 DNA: TGCGCCAGCAGCTCGCGGGAGAGGAGCGGGGAGCTGTTTTTT

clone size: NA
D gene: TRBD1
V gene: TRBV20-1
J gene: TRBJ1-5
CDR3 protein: CSARRTGGSNQPQHF
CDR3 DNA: TGCAGTGCTAGACGGACAGGTGGAAGCAATCAGCCCCAGCATTTT

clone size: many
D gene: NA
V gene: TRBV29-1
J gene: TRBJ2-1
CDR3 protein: CSVFGSSYNEQFF
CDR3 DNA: TGCAGCGTATTCGGAAGCTCCTACAATGAGCAGTTCTTC

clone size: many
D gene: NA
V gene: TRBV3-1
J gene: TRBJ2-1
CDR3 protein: CASSLLRAEQFF
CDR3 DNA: TGTGCCAGCAGCCTTTTAAGGGCTGAGCAGTTCTTC

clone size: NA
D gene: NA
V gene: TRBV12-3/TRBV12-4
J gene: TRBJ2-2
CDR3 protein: CASSPDIRTANTGELFF
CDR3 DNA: TGTGCCAGCAGTCCTGATATAAGGACAGCAAACACCGGGGAGCTGTTTTTT

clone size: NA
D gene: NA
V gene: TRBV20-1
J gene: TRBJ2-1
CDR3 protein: CSASWGGVGDEQFF
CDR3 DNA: TGCAGTGCTAGTTGGGGAGGAGTGGGCGATGAGCAGTTCTTC

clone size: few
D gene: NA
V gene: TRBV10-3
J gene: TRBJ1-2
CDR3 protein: CAISENEGGHYGYTF
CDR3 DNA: TGTGCCATCAGTGAGAATGAAGGGGGTCACTATGGCTACACCTTC

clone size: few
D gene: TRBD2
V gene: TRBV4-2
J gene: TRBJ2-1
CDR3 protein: CASSQGTSGNNEQFF
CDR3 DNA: TGTGCCAGCAGCCAAGGGACTAGCGGCAACAATGAGCAGTTCTTC

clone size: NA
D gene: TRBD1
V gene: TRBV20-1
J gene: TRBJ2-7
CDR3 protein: CSAADRDEQYF
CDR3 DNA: TGCAGTGCTGCCGACAGGGACGAGCAGTACTTC

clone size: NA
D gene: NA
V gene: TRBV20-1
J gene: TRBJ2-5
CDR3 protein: CSARGGLQETQYF
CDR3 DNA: TGCAGTGCTAGAGGAGGGCTCCAAGAGACCCAGTACTTC

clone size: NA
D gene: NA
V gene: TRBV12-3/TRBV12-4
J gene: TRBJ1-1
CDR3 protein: CASSPRSTGTEAFF
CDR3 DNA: TGTGCCAGCAGCCCCCGTTCCACAGGGACTGAAGCTTTCTTT

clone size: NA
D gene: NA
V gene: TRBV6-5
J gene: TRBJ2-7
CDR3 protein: CASSYFKSSYEQYF
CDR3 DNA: TGTGCCAGCAGTTACTTTAAGAGCTCCTACGAGCAGTACTTC

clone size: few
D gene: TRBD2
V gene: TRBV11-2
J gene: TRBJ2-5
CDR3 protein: CASSLGFLAVSKETQYF
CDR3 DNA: TGTGCCAGCAGCTTAGGTTTTCTAGCGGTTTCCAAAGAGACCCAGTACTTC

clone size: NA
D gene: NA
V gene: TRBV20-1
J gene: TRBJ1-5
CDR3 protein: CSASPDGGYSNQPQHF
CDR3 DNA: TGCAGTGCTAGCCCGGACGGTGGATATAGCAATCAGCCCCAGCATTTT

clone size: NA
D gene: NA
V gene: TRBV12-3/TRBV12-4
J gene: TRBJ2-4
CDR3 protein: CASSFGTKKNIQYF
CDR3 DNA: TGTGCCAGCAGTTTCGGGACCAAAAAAAACATTCAGTACTTC

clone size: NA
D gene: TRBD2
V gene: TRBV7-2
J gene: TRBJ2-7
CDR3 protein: CASSSVAGGTYEQYF
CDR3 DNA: TGTGCCAGCAGCTCTGTAGCGGGAGGAACCTACGAGCAGTACTTC

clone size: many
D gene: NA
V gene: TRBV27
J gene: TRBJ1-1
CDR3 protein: CASSLRGSQYEAFF
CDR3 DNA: TGTGCCAGCAGTTTACGAGGATCCCAATACGAAGCTTTCTTT

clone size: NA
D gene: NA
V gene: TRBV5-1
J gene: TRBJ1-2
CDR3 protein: CASSPAGRANYGYTF
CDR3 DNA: TGCGCCAGCAGCCCGGCCGGCAGGGCAAACTATGGCTACACCTTC

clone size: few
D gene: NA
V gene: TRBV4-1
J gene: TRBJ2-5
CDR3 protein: CASSQNRQGGQETQYF
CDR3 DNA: TGCGCCAGCAGCCAGAATCGACAGGGAGGCCAAGAGACCCAGTACTTC

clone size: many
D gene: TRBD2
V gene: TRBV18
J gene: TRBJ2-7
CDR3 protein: CASSGTSGGSSYEQYF
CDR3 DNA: TGTGCCAGCTCCGGGACTAGCGGGGGGTCCTCCTACGAGCAGTACTTC

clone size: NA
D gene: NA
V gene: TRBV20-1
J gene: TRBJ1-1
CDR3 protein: CSARGARFPEAFF
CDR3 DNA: TGCAGTGCTAGAGGAGCCAGGTTCCCTGAAGCTTTCTTT

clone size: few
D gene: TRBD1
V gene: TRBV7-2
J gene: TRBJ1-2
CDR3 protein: CASSPGGSETKGYTF
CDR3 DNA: TGTGCCAGCAGCCCAGGGGGGTCAGAAACCAAGGGCTACACCTTC

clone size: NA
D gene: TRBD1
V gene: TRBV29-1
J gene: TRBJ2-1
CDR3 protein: CSGTGVAYNEQFF
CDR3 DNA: TGCAGCGGTACAGGGGTGGCCTACAATGAGCAGTTCTTC

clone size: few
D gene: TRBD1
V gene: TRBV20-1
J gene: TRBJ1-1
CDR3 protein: CSALQGGTEAFF
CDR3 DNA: TGCAGTGCTCTACAGGGGGGTACTGAAGCTTTCTTT

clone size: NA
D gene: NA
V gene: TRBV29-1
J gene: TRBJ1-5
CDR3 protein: CSGSGGQGQPQHF
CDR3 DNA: TGCAGCGGCTCGGGGGGGCAGGGTCAGCCCCAGCATTTT

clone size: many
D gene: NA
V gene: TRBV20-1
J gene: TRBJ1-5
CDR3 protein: CSAPSRGGDSNQPQHF
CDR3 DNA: TGCAGTGCTCCCTCGCGCGGGGGGGATAGCAATCAGCCCCAGCATTTT

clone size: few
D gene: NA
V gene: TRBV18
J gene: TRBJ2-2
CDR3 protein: CASSPLTSTGELFF
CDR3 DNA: TGTGCCAGCTCACCCCTAACGTCTACCGGGGAGCTGTTTTTT

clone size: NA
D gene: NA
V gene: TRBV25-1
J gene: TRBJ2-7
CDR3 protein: CASSETWGTYEQYF
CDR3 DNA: TGTGCCAGCAGTGAAACTTGGGGGACCTACGAGCAGTACTTC

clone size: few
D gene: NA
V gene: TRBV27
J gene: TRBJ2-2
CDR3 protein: CASSNLLVSGELFF
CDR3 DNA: TGTGCCAGCAGTAACCTACTAGTTTCCGGGGAGCTGTTTTTT

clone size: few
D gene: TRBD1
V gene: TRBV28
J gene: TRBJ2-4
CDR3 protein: CASSEGQIAKNIQYF
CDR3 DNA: TGTGCCAGCAGCGAGGGACAGATAGCCAAAAACATTCAGTACTTC

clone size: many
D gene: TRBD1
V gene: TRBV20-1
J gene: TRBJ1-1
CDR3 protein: CSARIREGANTEAFF
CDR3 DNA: TGCAGTGCTAGAATAAGGGAGGGGGCGAACACTGAAGCTTTCTTT

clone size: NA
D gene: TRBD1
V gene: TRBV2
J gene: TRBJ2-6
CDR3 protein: CASRDRLSGANVLTF
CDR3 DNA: TGTGCCAGCAGGGACAGGCTTAGCGGGGCCAACGTCCTGACTTTC

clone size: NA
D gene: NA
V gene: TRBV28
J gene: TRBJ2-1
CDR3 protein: CASTSGGQLSSYNEQFF
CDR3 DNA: TGTGCCAGCACGTCCGGGGGCCAGTTGAGCTCCTACAATGAGCAGTTCTTC

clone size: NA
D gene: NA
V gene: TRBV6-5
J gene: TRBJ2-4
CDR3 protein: CASSYSIGGRNIQYF
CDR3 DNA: TGTGCCAGCAGTTACTCGATAGGGGGGCGGAACATTCAGTACTTC

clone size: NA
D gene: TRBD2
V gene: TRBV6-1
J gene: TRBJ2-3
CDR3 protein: CASSGSSGAGGSDTQYF
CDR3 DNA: TGTGCCAGCAGTGGGTCATCCGGAGCGGGAGGGTCAGATACGCAGTATTTT

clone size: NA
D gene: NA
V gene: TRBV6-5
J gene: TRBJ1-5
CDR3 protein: CASSYPRAPNQPQHF
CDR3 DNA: TGTGCCAGCAGTTACCCGCGAGCCCCGAATCAGCCCCAGCATTTT

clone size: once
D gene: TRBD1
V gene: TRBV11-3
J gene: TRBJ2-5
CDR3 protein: CASSQDRGGETQYF
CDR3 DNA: TGTGCCAGCAGCCAGGACAGGGGAGGAGAGACCCAGTACTTC

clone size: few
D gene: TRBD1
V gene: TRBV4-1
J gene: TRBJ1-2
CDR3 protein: CASSQDLGTGNYGYTF
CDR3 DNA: TGCGCCAGCAGCCAAGATTTGGGGACAGGAAACTATGGCTACACCTTC

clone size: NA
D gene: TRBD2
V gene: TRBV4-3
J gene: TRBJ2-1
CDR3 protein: CASSPGPKTSSTGEQFF
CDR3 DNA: TGCGCCAGCAGCCCAGGACCGAAGACTAGCTCAACGGGTGAGCAGTTCTTC

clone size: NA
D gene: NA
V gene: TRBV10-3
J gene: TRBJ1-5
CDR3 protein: CAISESGDNQPQHF
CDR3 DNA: TGTGCCATCAGTGAGTCCGGGGATAATCAGCCCCAGCATTTT

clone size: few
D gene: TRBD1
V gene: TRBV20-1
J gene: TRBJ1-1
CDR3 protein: CSAREGTGSRGNTEAFF
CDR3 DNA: TGCAGTGCTAGGGAGGGGACAGGGTCAAGGGGGAACACTGAAGCTTTCTTT

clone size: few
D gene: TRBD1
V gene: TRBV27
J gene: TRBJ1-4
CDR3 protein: CASRDRASEKLFF
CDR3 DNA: TGTGCCAGCAGGGACAGGGCGAGTGAAAAACTGTTTTTT

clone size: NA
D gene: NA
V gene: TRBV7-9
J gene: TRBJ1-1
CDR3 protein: CASSARLGSTGEAFF
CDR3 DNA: TGTGCCAGCAGCGCAAGATTGGGTAGTACGGGTGAAGCTTTCTTT

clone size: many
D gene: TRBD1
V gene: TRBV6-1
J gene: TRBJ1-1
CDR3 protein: CASSRPGQGDEAFF
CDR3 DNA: TGTGCCAGCAGTCGTCCGGGACAGGGGGATGAAGCTTTCTTT

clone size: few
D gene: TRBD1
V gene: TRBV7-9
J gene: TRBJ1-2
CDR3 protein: CASSFGQEGGYTF
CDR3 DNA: TGTGCCAGCAGCTTTGGACAGGAGGGGGGCTACACCTTC

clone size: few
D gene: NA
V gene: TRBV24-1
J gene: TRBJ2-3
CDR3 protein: CATSDLTQSTGDTQYF
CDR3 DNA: TGTGCCACCAGTGACCTGACACAATCGACAGGAGATACGCAGTATTTT

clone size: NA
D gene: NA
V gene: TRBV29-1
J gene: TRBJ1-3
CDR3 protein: CSVAYRDKGNTIYF
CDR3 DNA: TGCAGCGTGGCCTACAGGGATAAAGGAAACACCATATATTTT

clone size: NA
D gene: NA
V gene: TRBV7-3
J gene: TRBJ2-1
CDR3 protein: CASSLTADSYNEQFF
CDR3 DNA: TGTGCCAGCAGCTTAACGGCAGACTCCTACAATGAGCAGTTCTTC

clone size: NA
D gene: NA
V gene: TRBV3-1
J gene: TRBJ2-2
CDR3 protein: CASSQVGGARDGELFF
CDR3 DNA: TGTGCCAGCAGCCAAGTTGGCGGGGCGCGGGACGGGGAGCTGTTTTTT